Shown below are 21 T cell receptor beta chains from a single sample sequenced in a study of T cell changes during pregnancy in multiple sclerosis. Sequenced by immunoSEQ multiplex PCR; TCRdb stores in-frame clones only, minus some. The sample holds about 40,000 clones, 90% to 95% seen once. The sample in question was CD4+ T cells from peripheral blood mononuclear cells, obtained in the third trimester of pregnancy. The receptor source for this set is a female donor with multiple sclerosis, enrolled in a pregnancy study.

CDR3 bases: TGTGCCAGCAGTTCGAGCTCCTACGAGCAGTACTTC. Amino acid sequence: CASSSSSYEQYF. The V gene is TRBV7-2, the J gene TRBJ2-7; no firm D call. The length of the CDR3 is 12 residues. Germline CDR1 SGHTA, CDR2 FQGNSA. V was shortened by 6 bases and J by 0 bases, with 6 bases between the two germline ends.

The chain is built from TRBV4-3 and TRBJ2-4; TRBD2 is a possible D gene (6 bases). Germline V CDR1 and CDR2: LGHNA, YSLEER. The CDR3 runs to 15 residues. Trimming removed 3 bases at V and 5 bases at J, with 14 bases between. The CDR3 sequence: CASSQGLLTQNIQYF. Here the CDR3 DNA reads TGCGCCAGCAGCCAGGGACTCCTGACCCAAAACATTCAGTACTTC.

V gene TRBV25-1 combines with J gene TRBJ2-3; 7 bases match TRBD1. Germline V lookup: CDR1 MGHDK, CDR2 SYGVNS. The CDR3 is made up of 17 amino acids. The J segment lost 4 bases and the V segment lost 2 bases, leaving 12 bases of the junction unmatched. The CDR3 sequence: CASSEAPGGLASDTQYF. CDR3 sequence (DNA): TGTGCCAGCAGTGAAGCCCCAGGGGGTTTGGCGTCAGATACGCAGTATTTT.

V is TRBV28 and J is TRBJ1-2; 7 positions match TRBD1. Unmatched junction bases numbered 3, after V lost 5 bases and J lost 6 bases. Germline V gene lookup returns CDR1 MDHEN and CDR2 SYDVKM. The CDR3 is made up of 12 amino acids. CDR3 amino acids: CASSLGQHGYTF. The CDR3 region has the DNA TGTGCCAGCAGTCTGGGACAGCATGGCTACACCTTC.

The chain employs TRBV19 and TRBJ1-5, with D possibly matching TRBD1 (5 bases). The CDR3 runs 13 residues. V dropped 7 bases and J dropped 7 bases, with 14 bases sitting between them. Germline CDR1 and CDR2: LNHDA and SQIVND (reference sequence). This CDR3 reads CASNGGLGQPQHF. The CDR3 DNA reads TGTGCCAGTAACGGGGGGTTGGGACAGCCCCAGCATTTT.

The chain couples TRBV9 to TRBJ2-3, with 7 bases matching TRBD2. Germline-derived CDR1 and CDR2 are SGDLS and YYNGEE. The CDR3 totals 14 residues. V gave up 3 bases and J gave up 4 bases; unmatched junction bases: 5. CDR3 loop: CASSAQTSSDTQYF. CDR3 DNA sequence: TGTGCCAGCAGCGCCCAGACTAGCTCAGATACGCAGTATTTT.

The genes are TRBV6-4 and TRBJ1-5; tentatively, D is TRBD1 (6 bases). The CDR3 contains 13 residues. Germline assignment: CDR1 MRHNA and CDR2 SNTAGT. Trimming left V 4 bases short and J 12 bases short, with 16 bases between. The CDR3 protein is CASSAEGGGLQHF. The CDR3 DNA reads TGTGCCAGCAGTGCCGAGGGGGGGGGCCTCCAGCATTTT.

The rearrangement joins TRBV7-9 to TRBJ2-3; D possibly corresponds to TRBD2 (6 bases). In germline, CDR1 is SEHNR, CDR2 FQNEAQ (reference sequence). This CDR3 has 16 amino acids. V lost 6 bases to trimming and J lost 1 base, with 17 bases between them. CDR3 bases: TGTGCCAGCAGTAGTCGGGAGAGGGTCGGCACAGATACGCAGTATTTT. Its protein is CASSSRERVGTDTQYF.

The V gene is TRBV27, the J gene TRBJ2-2; D is ambiguous. Trimming took 4 bases from V and 5 from J, leaving 8 bases between them. The CDR3 has 13 amino acids. Per germline, CDR1 MNHEY and CDR2 SMNVEV (reference sequence). CDR3 protein: CASSSGSTGELFF. The CDR3 region has the DNA TGTGCCAGCAGTTCGGGTTCGACCGGGGAGCTGTTTTTT.

The chain carries TRBV5-1 and TRBJ2-5, with a tentative D call TRBD2 (6 bases). V gave up 0 bases and J gave up 1 base, with 10 bases separating them. CDR3 length equals 15 residues. Germline V gene sequence: CDR1 SGHRS, CDR2 YFSETQ. The CDR3 loop reads CASSLAPGVQETQYF. Here the CDR3 DNA reads TGCGCCAGCAGCTTGGCACCGGGGGTCCAAGAGACCCAGTACTTC.

This rearrangement joins TRBV29-1 to TRBJ2-5; TRBD1 agrees at 11 bases. Germline CDR1 is SQVTM and CDR2 is ANQGSEA. This CDR3 has 15 amino acids. V was clipped by 4 bases and J by 5 bases; unmatched bases: 9. CDR3 residues: CSVARDRGELETQYF. The CDR3 region has the DNA TGCAGCGTTGCGAGGGACAGGGGGGAATTGGAGACCCAGTACTTC.

This chain joins TRBV4-3 and TRBJ2-3, with a possible D match to TRBD2 (5 bases). Germline V gene lookup returns CDR1 LGHNA and CDR2 YSLEER. The CDR3 spans 16 residues. V was cut by 1 base and J by 6 bases, with 17 bases left in between. The CDR3 region has the DNA TGCGCCAGCAGCCAAGGGGCTAGCCAGATTGGTGATACGCAGTATTTT. Its translation: CASSQGASQIGDTQYF.

The rearrangement links TRBV4-2 to TRBJ2-6, with D perhaps matching TRBD1 (5 bases). This CDR3 spans 20 amino acids. V was pared by 0 bases and J by 2 bases, with 20 bases between. Germline CDR1 and CDR2: LGHNA and YNFKEQ. DNA for the CDR3: TGTGCCAGCAGCCAAGATTCTATGGTAGCAGGGTTAGCTGGGGCCAACGTCCTGACTTTC. This sequence encodes CASSQDSMVAGLAGANVLTF.

The table lists this clone with a count of one. The J gene is TRBJ2-1, the V gene TRBV6-1, with 11 nucleotides matching TRBD2. This CDR3 is 15 amino acids long. Trimming removed 2 bases from V and 3 bases from J; junction bases left unmatched: 0. CDR1 and CDR2 (germline): MNHNS, SASEGT. DNA of the CDR3: TGTGCCAGCAGTGAACTAGCGGGAGGCTACAATGAGCAGTTCTTC. It codes for CASSELAGGYNEQFF.

V is TRBV2 and J is TRBJ2-6; tentatively, D is TRBD2 (5 bases). Germline assignment: CDR1 SNHLY and CDR2 FYNNEI. This CDR3 spans 14 amino acids. V was clipped by 7 bases and J by 3 bases, with 10 bases between them. CDR3 nucleotide sequence: TGTGCCAGCACTCGGGGAAGTGGGGCCAACGTCCTGACTTTC. Translated: CASTRGSGANVLTF. Full variable domain (missing parts from reference TRBV2 and TRBJ2-6): EPEVTQTPSHQVTQMGQEVILRCVPISNHLYFYWYRQILGQKVEFLVSFYNNEISEKSEIFDDQFSVERPDGSNFTLKIRSTKLEDSAMYFCASTRGSGANVLTFGAGSRLTVL.

The rearrangement links TRBV7-2 to TRBJ2-7; TRBD2 aligns across 9 bases. From germline, CDR1 is SGHTA and CDR2 FQGNSA. The CDR3 extends over 14 amino acids. Losses at the gene ends were 1 base for V and 6 bases for J; bases not matched to a gene: 4. In DNA form, the CDR3 reads TGTGCCAGCAGCTTAGAGCGGGGGGCCTCCGAGCAGTACTTC. It is translated as CASSLERGASEQYF.

The chain is built from TRBV5-6 and TRBJ1-2, with TRBD1 matching over 7 bases. This CDR3 region has 16 residues. With 1 base clipped from V and 4 bases from J, the junction kept 10 bases outside the gene matches. From germline, CDR1 is SGHDT and CDR2 YYEEEE. The CDR3 spells CASSLIEQGGSYGYTF. The DNA of the CDR3 is TGTGCCAGCAGCTTGATCGAGCAGGGGGGCTCCTATGGCTACACCTTC.

The chain has TRBV2 and TRBJ2-1; D not resolved. The germline V gene has CDR1 SNHLY and CDR2 FYNNEI. V gave up 4 bases and J gave up 7 bases, with 5 bases separating them. This CDR3 region has 11 residues. As DNA, the CDR3 is TGTGCCAGCAGTGTCCTGAATGAGCAGTTCTTC. As protein: CASSVLNEQFF.

The gene calls are TRBV6-1 and TRBJ2-1; 12 nucleotides align to TRBD2. CDR3 length: 17 amino acids. Germline-derived CDR1 and CDR2 are MNHNS and SASEGT. V was clipped by 2 bases and J by 8 bases; unmatched bases: 10. DNA for the CDR3: TGTGCCAGCAGTGAAATGACTAGCGGGAGTTTTTCCTATGAGCAGTTCTTC. Its translation is CASSEMTSGSFSYEQFF.

The chain joins TRBV5-1 to TRBJ2-3; D not certain. Germline values: CDR1 SGHRS, CDR2 YFSETQ. The CDR3 length is 13 residues. Between the trimmed V and J ends, which lost 5 bases and 6 bases, there was a span of 13 bases. DNA for the CDR3: TGCGCCAGCAGTGTGAGAGTAAGCGATACGCAGTATTTT. It codes for CASSVRVSDTQYF.

The chain combines TRBV21-1 with TRBJ1-5; the DNA was not used to check the table's D call, TRBD1. TRBV21-1 is a known pseudogene. CDR3 length: 18 amino acids. The CDR3 DNA reads TGTGCCAGCAGCACCCGGGACAGGGGATTGGTAAGCAATCAGCCCCAGCATTTT. This sequence encodes CASSTRDRGLVSNQPQHF.